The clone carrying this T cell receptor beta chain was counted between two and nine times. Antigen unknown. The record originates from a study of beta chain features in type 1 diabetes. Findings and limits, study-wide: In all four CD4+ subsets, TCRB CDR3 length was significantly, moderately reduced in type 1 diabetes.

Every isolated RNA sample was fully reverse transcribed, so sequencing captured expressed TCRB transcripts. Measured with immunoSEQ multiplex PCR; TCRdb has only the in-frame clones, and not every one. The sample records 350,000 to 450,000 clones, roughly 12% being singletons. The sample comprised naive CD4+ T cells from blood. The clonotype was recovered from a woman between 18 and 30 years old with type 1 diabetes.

CDR3 DNA: TGTGCCACCAGCAGAGATCTCAAGGGAGTCGGGGAGCTGTTTTTT. Its protein is CATSRDLKGVGELFF. V and J are TRBV15 and TRBJ2-2; weak D call: TRBD2 (5 bases). V lost 0 bases and J lost 7, with 12 bases in between. Germline values: CDR1 LNHNV, CDR2 YYDKDF (reference sequence). The CDR3 length is 15 residues.